This T cell receptor (beta chain) was found in a study of blood T cells in healthy people across ages (dated by TCRdb to the mid-2010s). Broadly, across the study: In model experiments, template switching captured roughly one uniquely barcoded TCR beta cDNA molecule for every two T cells. Using deep sequencing normalized with unique cDNA molecular identifiers, the study measured how TCR beta repertoire diversity changes with age. Four age groups were formed from the donors: young (average around 15 years), middle-aged (approximately 39), aged (under 70) and long-lived (less than 85). Donors of different ages were randomly distributed across sequencing lanes to avoid experimental bias. Using the same blood draw, the study looked at two additional independent replicas of 1 million unique cDNA reads for two donors, one aged 18 to 30 and the other aged 80 or older. What the authors observed across the whole study: A strong correlation was found between observed TCR beta diversity and the percentage of naive T cells measured by flow cytometry. As age increased, observed TCR beta diversity per million T cells dropped in a roughly linear way, and a significant reduction was already evident by age about 36. Conclusive comparison of naive and antigen-experienced compartments was prevented by the profiling of bulk unsorted PBMCs. Compared with the aged group, the long-lived group had more naive CD4+ T cells, fewer expanded clones and increased TCR diversity, a pattern suggesting age selection. Estimates of total diversity based on one million sequenced T cells were regarded as lower bounds and as underestimates. Because donor CMV infection status was unknown, age-related changes in expanded clonotypes were potentially confounded.

Worth noting for this clonotype: There is no known antigen for this receptor. Base qualities are not provided; no much larger clone lies one nucleotide away.

Via the germline V gene (reference sequence), CDR1 is DFQATT and CDR2 SNEGSKA. The CDR3 spans 14 residues, from the cysteine through the phenylalanine. Only CDR3 DNA is held: 42 bases, read in frame from base 1. The roughly 39 donors, aged about 6 to 100 years, were systemically healthy Caucasian individuals from Russia. Around 10 milliliters of peripheral blood were drawn from each donor into EDTA-treated Vacutainer tubes. Ficoll-Paque density-gradient centrifugation was used to isolate PBMCs, with at least 6 million obtained per sample. Trizol reagent was used to extract total RNA from the PBMCs, yielding at least 5.5 micrograms per sample. The percentages of naive CD45RAhigh/CD27high T cells were determined by flow cytometry on a PBMC aliquot from every donor. Libraries were built with 5' RACE. Sequencing used an Illumina HiSeq 2500. A second roughly 7 to 11 cycle PCR used a sample-barcoded 5' primer and a J-beta primer mix. A unique molecular identifier was introduced onto each TCR beta cDNA molecule by a template-switch 5' adaptor carrying 12 random nucleotides. Each sample yielded at least 3 million CDR3-containing paired-end reads. All of the RNA was converted into first-strand cDNA using the Mint cDNA synthesis kit, with a TRBC-specific oligonucleotide serving as the primer. After uracil-DNA glycosylase treatment, a first 18-cycle PCR used universal primers M1SS and BC2_uni_R on all cDNA. Concerning the study's data processing: For normalization, 1 million high-quality reads, each with a distinct molecular identifier, were randomly selected from each sample. Reads sharing molecular identifiers were discarded rather than binned into consensus sequences. CDR3 identification, clonotype clustering and error correction used MiTCR with a Q25 quality threshold and the strictest error-elimination algorithm. Lower-bound total TCR beta diversity was estimated with a nonparametric unseen species model using Euler transformation. In TCRdb, the public reads were trimmed at Q25 with fastp and aligned with MiXCR, with productive beta chains retained. Here each entry gathers all rows of one CDR3 protein and keeps the most common genes and DNA. In this record, the V and J calls reflect TCRdb's handling and not the investigators' own analysis. This sample is represented by about 2 million distinct CDR3 sequences; 40% to 55% of them were singletons. 2% to 2.5% of the sample goes to the ten largest clones.

The sequenced sample consisted of blood. This chain joins TRBV20-1 to TRBJ2-4; a weak D assignment points to TRBD2 (6 bases agree). The tail of the sequence fits TRBJ2-7 better, so the J call may be wrong. The sequence was obtained from a woman between 40 and 55 years old in good health. The CDR3 loop reads CSARGTRNSYEQYF. The sequenced DNA is TGCAGTGCTCGAGGGACTCGCAACTCCTACGAGCAGTACTTC.